This passage covers 18 T cell receptor beta chains from one sample sequenced in a study of blood T cell repertoires in COVID-19. The method was immunoSEQ multiplex PCR; TCRdb's version includes in-frame clones alone and lacks a portion of them. Among some 320,000 clones listed, approximately 89% were seen once. Sequenced: PBMCs or T cells enriched from blood (not recorded which). The receptors stem from a woman aged 50 to 60 who had been exposed to COVID-19.

The CDR3 DNA sequence: TGTGCCAGCAGCCAAGATCTTAGTGTGACAGGGCTGAACGAGCAGTACTTC. Protein: CASSQDLSVTGLNEQYF. The rearrangement links TRBV3-1 (or the pseudogene TRBV3-2) to TRBJ2-7; 7 nucleotides align to TRBD1. Trimming cost V 0 bases and J 5 bases; bases outside gene matches: 13. The CDR3 has 17 residues. CDR1 and CDR2 (germline): LGHDT, YNNKEL (reference sequence).

This chain uses TRBV5-4 with TRBJ2-3, with D tentatively TRBD2 (5 bases). V lost 4 bases and J 7 bases, leaving 10 bases between the germline ends. CDR1 is SGHNT and CDR2 is YYREEE in the germline V gene (reference sequence). CDR3 size: 12 residues. The CDR3 DNA follows: TGTGCCAGCAGCGACCCCGGGAATACGCAGTATTTT. It encodes CASSDPGNTQYF.

This chain links TRBV9 with TRBJ2-5; a weak D match, TRBD1 (6 bases). Germline CDR1 reads SGDLS; CDR2 reads YYNGEE. The CDR3 consists of 18 residues. The V end lost 1 base, the J end lost 1 base, and 20 bases lay between the germline ends. The CDR3 here is CASSVTIGRQDLQETQYF. The CDR3 DNA follows: TGTGCCAGCAGCGTAACTATCGGCCGACAGGACCTCCAAGAGACCCAGTACTTC.

This sequence joins TRBV19 and TRBJ1-1; D is perhaps TRBD1 (6 bases). This CDR3 region has 17 residues. V was pared by 6 bases and J by 5 bases, with 25 bases between. Looked up from germline, CDR1 is LNHDA and CDR2 is SQIVND (reference sequence). CDR3 DNA sequence: TGTGCCAGTAGCCTAAATCGGGCCGGCGGGGGCCGGACTGAAGCTTTCTTT. Translated, it gives CASSLNRAGGGRTEAFF.

CDR3: CASSDPVTYEQYF. The CDR3 DNA reads TGTGCCAGCAGTGATCCGGTCACCTACGAGCAGTACTTC. The genes are TRBV6-1 and TRBJ2-7; D gene ambiguous. V gave up 3 bases and J gave up 2 bases, with 8 bases separating them. CDR3 length: 13 residues. Germline V lookup: CDR1 MNHNS, CDR2 SASEGT.

This sequence joins TRBV19 and TRBJ2-7; 12 nucleotides agree with TRBD1. Germline V lookup: CDR1 LNHDA, CDR2 SQIVND (reference sequence). The CDR3 runs 18 residues. Trimming took 1 base from V and 4 from J; bases not matched to a gene: 11. The CDR3 nucleotides are TGTGCCAGTAGTATAGTGTCGGGACAGGGGGCAGTAAGTTACGAGCAGTACTTC. This sequence encodes CASSIVSGQGAVSYEQYF.

The chain employs TRBV7-2 and TRBJ1-3, with D perhaps TRBD1 (5 bases). The germline V gene has CDR1 SGHTA and CDR2 FQGNSA. CDR3 size: 16 residues. V was pared by 4 bases and J by 0 bases, with 13 bases between. CDR3 nucleotides: TGTGCCAGCAGCTCCCCGGGACTGATCTCTGGAAACACCATATATTTT. Translated: CASSSPGLISGNTIYF.

The V and J genes are TRBV6-5 and TRBJ1-2; D gene ambiguous. This CDR3 region has 14 residues. V lost 6 bases and J 7 bases, leaving 18 bases between the germline ends. Per the germline V gene, CDR1 is MNHEY and CDR2 is SVGAGI. CDR3 sequence: CASRTDPTAGGYTF. The CDR3 nucleotides read TGTGCCAGCAGGACGGATCCTACGGCGGGTGGCTACACCTTC.

Comment on this clone: The identical CDR3 is also encoded by other nucleotide sequences in the sample. The chain joins TRBV7-8 to TRBJ1-1; 8 bases are shared with TRBD1. Unmatched junction bases numbered 2, after V lost 3 bases and J lost 2 bases. The germline CDR1 and CDR2 sequences are SGHVS and FQNEAQ. The CDR3 contains 14 residues. CDR3 nucleotide sequence: TGTGCCAGCAGCTTGGACAGGGACAACACTGAAGCTTTCTTT. This sequence encodes CASSLDRDNTEAFF.

The chain links TRBV5-5 to TRBJ1-2, with D unclear. This CDR3 spans 15 amino acids. V lost 4 bases to trimming and J lost 4 bases, with 17 bases between them. The germline CDR1 and CDR2 sequences are SGHKS and YYEKEE (reference sequence). The CDR3 coding sequence is TGTGCCAGCAGCACTCAGGACCCCCGGGGCTATGGCTACACCTTC. This translates into CASSTQDPRGYGYTF.

The rearrangement joins TRBV4-2 to TRBJ2-1; TRBD1 matches at 7 bases. J lost 4 bases, V lost 0 bases, and 12 bases had no gene match. The germline CDR1 and CDR2 sequences are LGHNA and YNFKEQ. This CDR3 comprises 18 residues. CDR3 region: CASSQDGQSGTAYNEQFF. CDR3 in DNA: TGTGCCAGCAGCCAAGATGGGCAGTCCGGGACAGCTTACAATGAGCAGTTCTTC.

A single count supports this clone. J is TRBJ1-1 and V is TRBV18; 7 bases line up with TRBD1. Losses at the gene ends were 5 bases for V and 3 bases for J; bases not matched to a gene: 9. The CDR3 extends over 15 amino acids. Germline V gene data show CDR1 as KGHSH and CDR2 as LQKENI. The CDR3 DNA sequence: TGTGCCAGCTCAGAATACAGGGGTTTGGACACTGAAGCTTTCTTT. Translation: CASSEYRGLDTEAFF.

The V and J genes are TRBV7-2 and TRBJ1-2, with TRBD1 as a possible D gene (6 bases). CDR3 size: 14 residues. Germline V gene lookup returns CDR1 SGHTA and CDR2 FQGNSA. The V end was cut by 3 bases, the J end by 3 bases, with 11 bases between. CDR3: CASSFGQIHYGYTF. CDR3 sequence (DNA): TGTGCCAGCAGCTTTGGACAGATACACTATGGCTACACCTTC.

This chain joins TRBV28 and TRBJ2-5; possibly TRBD1 for D (6 bases). Germline loops: CDR1 MDHEN, CDR2 SYDVKM. V was shortened by 6 bases and J by 2 bases, with 22 bases between the two germline ends. This CDR3 comprises 17 residues. The CDR3 is CASRAFGGRVKQETQYF. As DNA, the CDR3 is TGTGCCAGCAGAGCTTTTGGGGGCAGGGTGAAGCAAGAGACCCAGTACTTC.

This clone was counted between two and nine times. The chain has TRBV15 and TRBJ2-1; 9 nucleotides match TRBD1. The CDR3 covers 14 residues. Losses at the gene ends were 6 bases for V and 3 bases for J; bases not matched to a gene: 3. In germline, CDR1 is LNHNV, CDR2 YYDKDF (reference sequence). CDR3 sequence (DNA): TGTGCCACCAGACGGGACAGGGACTACAATGAGCAGTTCTTC. It codes for CATRRDRDYNEQFF.

The chain joins TRBV4-1 to TRBJ2-3, with D unresolved. This CDR3 spans 14 amino acids. Germline V gene sequence: CDR1 MGHRA, CDR2 YSYEKL. Trimming cost V 2 bases and J 2 bases, with 8 bases left between them. The CDR3 nucleotides are TGCGCCAGCAGCCAAACTCCCACCACAGATACGCAGTATTTT. It translates to CASSQTPTTDTQYF.

V is TRBV5-1 and J is TRBJ1-1; 7 nucleotides align to TRBD1. CDR1 is SGHRS, CDR2 YFSETQ, per germline. The CDR3 is made up of 16 amino acids. V was pared by 4 bases and J by 1 base, with 10 bases of the junction left unmatched. CDR3 DNA: TGCGCCAGCAGCGACGTGGCAGGGGGGACGAACACTGAAGCTTTCTTT. This codes for CASSDVAGGTNTEAFF. Full variable domain (rest looked up from reference TRBV5-1 and TRBJ1-1): KAGVTQTPRYLIKTRGQQVTLSCSPISGHRSVSWYQQTPGQGLQFLFEYFSETQRNKGNFPGRFSGRQFSNSRSEMNVSTLELGDSALYLCASSDVAGGTNTEAFFGQGTRLTVV.

A few counts support this clone. The chain links TRBV7-2 to TRBJ1-4, with no clear D. CDR3 size: 12 residues. Germline V gene data show CDR1 as SGHTA and CDR2 as FQGNSA. V shed 1 base and J shed 5 bases, with 2 bases lying between them. The CDR3, as DNA: TGTGCCAGCAGCTTAGTAAATGAAAAACTGTTTTTT. Translation: CASSLVNEKLFF.